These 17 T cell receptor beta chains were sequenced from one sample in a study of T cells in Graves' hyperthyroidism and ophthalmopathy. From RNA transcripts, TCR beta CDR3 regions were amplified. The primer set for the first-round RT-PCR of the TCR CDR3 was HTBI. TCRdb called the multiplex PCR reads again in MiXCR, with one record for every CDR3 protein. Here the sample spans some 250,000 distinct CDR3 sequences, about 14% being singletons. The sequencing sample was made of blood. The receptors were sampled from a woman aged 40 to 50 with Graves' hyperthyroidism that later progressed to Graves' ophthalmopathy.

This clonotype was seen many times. CDR3 region: CASSQDWLVETQYF. CDR3 nucleotides: TGTGCCAGCAGCCAAGATTGGCTAGTGGAGACCCAGTACTTC. The chain carries TRBV3-1 and TRBJ2-5; D unresolved. The CDR3 sequence is 14 residues long. The germline V gene has CDR1 LGHDT and CDR2 YNNKEL (reference sequence). The V gene lost 0 bases and the J gene lost 5 bases, with 10 bases spanning the gap.

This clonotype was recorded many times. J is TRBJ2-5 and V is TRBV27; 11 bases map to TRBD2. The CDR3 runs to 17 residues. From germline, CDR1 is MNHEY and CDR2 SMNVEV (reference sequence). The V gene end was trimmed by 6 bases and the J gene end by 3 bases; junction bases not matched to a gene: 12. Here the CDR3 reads CASSDPPTSGKEETQYF. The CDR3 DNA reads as TGTGCCAGCAGCGACCCCCCGACTAGCGGGAAGGAAGAGACCCAGTACTTC.

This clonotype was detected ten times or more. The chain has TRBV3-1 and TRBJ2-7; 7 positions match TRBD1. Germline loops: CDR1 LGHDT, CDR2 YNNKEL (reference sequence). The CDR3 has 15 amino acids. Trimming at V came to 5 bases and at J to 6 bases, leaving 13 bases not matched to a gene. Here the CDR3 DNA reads TGTGCCAGCAGCGCGCGACAGGGAGCGCCTAGCGAGCAGTACTTC. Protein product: CASSARQGAPSEQYF.

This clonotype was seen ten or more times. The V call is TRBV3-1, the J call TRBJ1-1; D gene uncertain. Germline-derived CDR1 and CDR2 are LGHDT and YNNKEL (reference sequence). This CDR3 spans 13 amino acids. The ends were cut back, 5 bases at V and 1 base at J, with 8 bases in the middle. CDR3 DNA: TGTGCCAGCAGCTCCCGACAGAACACTGAAGCTTTCTTT. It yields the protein CASSSRQNTEAFF. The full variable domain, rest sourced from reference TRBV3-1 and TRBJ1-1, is DTAVSQTPKYLVTQMGNDKSIKCEQNLGHDTMYWYKQDSKKFLKIMFSYNNKELIINETVPNRFSPKSPDKAHLNLHINSLELGDSAVYFCASSSRQNTEAFFGQGTRLTVV.

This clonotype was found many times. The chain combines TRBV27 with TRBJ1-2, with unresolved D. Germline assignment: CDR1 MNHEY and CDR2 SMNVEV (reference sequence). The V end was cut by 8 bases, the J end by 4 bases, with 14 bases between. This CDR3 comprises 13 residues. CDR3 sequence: CASGRQATYGYTF. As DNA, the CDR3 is TGTGCCAGCGGACGGCAGGCGACCTATGGCTACACCTTC.

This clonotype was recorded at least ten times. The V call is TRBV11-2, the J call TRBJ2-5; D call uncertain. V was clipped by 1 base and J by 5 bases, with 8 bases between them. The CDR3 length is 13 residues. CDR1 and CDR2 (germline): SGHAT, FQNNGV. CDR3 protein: CASSLVVVETQYF. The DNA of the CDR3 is TGTGCCAGCAGCTTAGTAGTGGTGGAGACCCAGTACTTC.

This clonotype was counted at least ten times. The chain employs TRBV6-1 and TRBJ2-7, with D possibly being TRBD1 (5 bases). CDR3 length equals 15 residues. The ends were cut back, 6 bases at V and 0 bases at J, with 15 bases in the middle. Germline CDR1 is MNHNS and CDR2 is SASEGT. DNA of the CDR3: TGTGCCAGCAGCCGCGAACAGGTAGACTCCTACGAGCAGTACTTC. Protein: CASSREQVDSYEQYF.

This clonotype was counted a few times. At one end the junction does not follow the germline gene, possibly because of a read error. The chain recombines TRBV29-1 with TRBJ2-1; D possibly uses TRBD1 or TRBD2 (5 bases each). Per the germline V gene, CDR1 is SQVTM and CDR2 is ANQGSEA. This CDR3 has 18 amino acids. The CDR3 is CSVEDFEGYGISYNGQFF. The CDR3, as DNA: TGCAGCGTTGAAGATTTTGAGGGGTACGGGATCTCCTACAATGGGCAGTTCTTC.

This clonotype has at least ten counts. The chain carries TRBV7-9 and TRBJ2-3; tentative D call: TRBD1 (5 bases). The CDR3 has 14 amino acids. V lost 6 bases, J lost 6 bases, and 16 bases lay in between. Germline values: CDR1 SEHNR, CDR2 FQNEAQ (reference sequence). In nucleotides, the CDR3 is TGTGCCAGCAGGCTTGGGGCGGCCTGGGATACGCAGTATTTT. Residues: CASRLGAAWDTQYF.

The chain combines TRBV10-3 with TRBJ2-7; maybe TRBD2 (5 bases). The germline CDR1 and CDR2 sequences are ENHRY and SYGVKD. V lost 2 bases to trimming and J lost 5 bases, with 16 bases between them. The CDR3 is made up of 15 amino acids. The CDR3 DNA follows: TGTGCCATCAGTGAGCCCCTCCCGGGAAACAACGAGCAGTACTTC. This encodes CAISEPLPGNNEQYF.

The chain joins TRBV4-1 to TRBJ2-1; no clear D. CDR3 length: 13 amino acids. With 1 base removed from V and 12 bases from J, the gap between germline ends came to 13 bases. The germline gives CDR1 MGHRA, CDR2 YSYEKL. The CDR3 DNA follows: TGCGCCAGCAGCCAAGGGCCCTTTATGAGGCAGTTCTTC. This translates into CASSQGPFMRQFF.

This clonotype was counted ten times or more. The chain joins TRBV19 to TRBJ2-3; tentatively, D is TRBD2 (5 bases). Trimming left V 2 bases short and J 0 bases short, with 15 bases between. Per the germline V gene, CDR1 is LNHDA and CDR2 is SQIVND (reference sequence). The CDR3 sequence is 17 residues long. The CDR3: CASSISVGGGSTDTQYF. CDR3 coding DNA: TGTGCCAGTAGTATAAGCGTAGGAGGTGGGAGCACAGATACGCAGTATTTT.

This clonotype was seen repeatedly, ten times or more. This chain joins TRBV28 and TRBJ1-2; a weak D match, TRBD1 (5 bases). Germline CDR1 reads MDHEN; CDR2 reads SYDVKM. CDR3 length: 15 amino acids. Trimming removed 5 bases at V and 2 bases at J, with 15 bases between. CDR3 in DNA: TGTGCCAGCAGTCCGCAGAGGGGAAGGAACTATGGCTACACCTTC. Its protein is CASSPQRGRNYGYTF.

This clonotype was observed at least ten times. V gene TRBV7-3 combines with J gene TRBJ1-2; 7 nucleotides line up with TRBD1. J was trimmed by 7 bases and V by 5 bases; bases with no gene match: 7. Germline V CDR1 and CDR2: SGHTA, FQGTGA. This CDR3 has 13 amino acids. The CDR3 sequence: CASSQTGSSGYTF. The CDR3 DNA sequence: TGTGCCAGCAGCCAGACAGGGAGTAGTGGCTACACCTTC.

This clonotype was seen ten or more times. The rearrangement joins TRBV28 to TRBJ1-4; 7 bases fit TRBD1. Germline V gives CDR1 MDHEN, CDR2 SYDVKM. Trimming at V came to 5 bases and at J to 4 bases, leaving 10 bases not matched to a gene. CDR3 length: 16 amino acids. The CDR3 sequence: CASSLFQGGINEKLFF. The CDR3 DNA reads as TGTGCCAGCAGTCTATTCCAGGGGGGCATTAATGAAAAACTGTTTTTT. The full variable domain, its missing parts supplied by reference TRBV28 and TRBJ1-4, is DVKVTQSSRYLVKRTGEKVFLECVQDMDHENMFWYRQDPGLGLRLIYFSYDVKMKEKGDIPEGYSVSREKKERFSLILESASTNQTSMYLCASSLFQGGINEKLFFGSGTQLSVL.

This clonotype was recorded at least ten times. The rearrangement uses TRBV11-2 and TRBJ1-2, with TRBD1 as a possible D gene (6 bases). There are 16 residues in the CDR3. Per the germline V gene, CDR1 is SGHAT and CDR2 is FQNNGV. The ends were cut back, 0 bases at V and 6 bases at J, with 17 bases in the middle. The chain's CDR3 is CASSLDWGALRDGYTF. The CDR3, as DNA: TGTGCCAGCAGCTTAGACTGGGGGGCGCTTAGAGATGGCTACACCTTC.

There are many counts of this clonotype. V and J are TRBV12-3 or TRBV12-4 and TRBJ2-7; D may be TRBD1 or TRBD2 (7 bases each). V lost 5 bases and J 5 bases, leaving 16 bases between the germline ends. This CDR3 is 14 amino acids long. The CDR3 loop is CASSPGGGRHEQYF. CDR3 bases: TGTGCCAGCAGTCCAGGGGGGGGTCGGCACGAGCAGTACTTC.